This T cell receptor beta chain was identified during a study of blood T cell repertoires in COVID-19. Methods used by the authors: Amplifying reference gene primers gave estimates of nucleated cell counts. The assay was immunoSEQ multiplex PCR, and TCRdb's table has in-frame clones only and misses some. V and J calls and clone size are given by that table; D and trimming were obtained from the DNA. This sample has 170,000 or so clones; approximately 80% occur once, and the top ten carry around 7%. This clone was detected only once. Germline loops: CDR1 MRHNA, CDR2 SNTAGT. CDR3 length: 15 amino acids. Trimming removed 6 bases from V and 2 bases from J; junction bases left unmatched: 6.

The sequence derives from a woman in her thirties or forties with COVID-19, enrolled during active disease. Material for sequencing was peripheral blood. The chain recombines TRBV6-4 with TRBJ2-3; 9 bases are a match to TRBD1. CDR3 loop: CASSQQGAPTDTQYF. Written as DNA, the CDR3 is TGTGCCAGCAGCCAACAGGGGGCGCCCACAGATACGCAGTATTTT.